Here is one T cell receptor beta chain with its context. In the authors' workflow: Nucleated cell counts were estimated from reference gene primer amplification. Produced via immunoSEQ multiplex PCR; TCRdb's table is partial and in-frame only. V and J calls and clone size follow that table, whereas D and trimming were derived from the DNA. The repertoire has approximately 52,000 clones, approximately 90% of them found once; the top ten carry about 3.4%. The data belong to a study of blood T cell repertoires in COVID-19. Overall study: T cells, B-cell-depleted T cells, or PBMCs provided the cDNA or gDNA that served as material.

With 1 base clipped from V and 5 bases from J, the junction kept 11 bases outside the gene matches. This CDR3 contains 17 residues. Germline CDR1 is KGHSH and CDR2 is LQKENI. Material: peripheral blood. The V and J genes are TRBV18 and TRBJ2-3, with 8 bases that match TRBD2. The sequence was collected from a man aged 50 or older with acute or convalescent COVID-19. The CDR3 loop reads CASSPLNSGGGKDTQYF. The CDR3 DNA reads TGTGCCAGCTCACCACTGAACAGCGGGGGAGGTAAAGATACGCAGTATTTT.